A selection of T cell receptor beta chains follows, all from one sample in a study of shared clonotypes between healthy human individuals. This table comes from immunoSEQ multiplex PCR, and its TCRdb copy is limited to in-frame clones, with some not included. The sample has around 1,900,000 clones, 80% to 95% seen once; the top ten hold more than 1.5%. Sequenced sample: naive CD8+ T cells from PBMCs. The receptors originated from a man aged 18-30 years in good health. Some clones in this sample may be carry-over from other donors' samples. Each CDR3 is given with its conserved first and last residue. D genes are given only for firm matches.

TRBD2	TRBJ2-7	TRBV7-9	TGTGCCAGCAGCCCGCGGGGGGGGCTGGCCTACGAGCAGTACTTC	CASSPRGGLAYEQYF
TRBD1	TRBJ2-4	TRBV7-8	TGTGCCAGCAGCTTAGGGGACAGATTTCATCGGGGAGCCAAAAACATTCAGTACTTC	CASSLGDRFHRGAKNIQYF
TRBD1	TRBJ2-7	TRBV28	TGTGCCAGCAGTTTAGACAGGGGGCGCGGCGGTTACGAGCAGTACTTC	CASSLDRGRGGYEQYF
NA	TRBJ2-1	TRBV6-4	TGTGCCAGCAGTCCCTCGGGACCACGCGTGTCTGAGCAGTTCTTC	CASSPSGPRVSEQFF
TRBD2	TRBJ2-1	TRBV19	TGTGCCAGTAGTTTTCGGCTAGCGGAAGGGGTATACAATGAGCAGTTCTTC	CASSFRLAEGVYNEQFF
NA	TRBJ1-4	TRBV2	TGTGCCAGCTTAAAACGTAATGAAAAACTGTTTTTT	CASLKRNEKLFF
NA	TRBJ2-3	TRBV7-8	TGTGCCAGCAGCTCCCCTGGGGTCCAGCAGGATACGCAGTATTTT	CASSSPGVQQDTQYF
TRBD1	TRBJ1-1	TRBV7-9	TGTGCCAGCATCCCGGACAGGGGGCTGTTAGCTGAAGCTTTCTTT	CASIPDRGLLAEAFF
NA	TRBJ1-2	TRBV6-1	TGTGCCACCATAGATAACGGCGGCTACACCTTC	CATIDNGGYTF
NA	TRBJ2-7	TRBV27	TGTGCCACCTCTCTCCGGGGGCCCTCCTACGAGCAGTACTTC	CATSLRGPSYEQYF
NA	TRBJ2-7	TRBV5-4	TGTGCCAGCAGCGAGGACGAGGGCGAGCAGTACTTC	CASSEDEGEQYF
TRBD2	TRBJ2-5	TRBV11-2	TGTGCCAGCGCGGGTAGCGGGAGGGCCCAACAGACCCAGTACTTC	CASAGSGRAQQTQYF
TRBD2	TRBJ2-7	TRBV7-4	TGTGCCAGCAGCAAGAATGGACTAGCATCCTACGAGCAGTACTTC	CASSKNGLASYEQYF
TRBD2	TRBJ2-6	TRBV7-9	TGTGCCAGCAGCCGTAGTGTACTAGCGGGAGAGGCTGGGGCCAACGTCCTGACTTTC	CASSRSVLAGEAGANVLTF
NA	TRBJ2-3	TRBV7-7	TGTGCCAGCTTGGTGGCGGGATCGGGGACAGATACGCAGTATTTT	CASLVAGSGTDTQYF
TRBD1	TRBJ2-7	TRBV7-9	TGTGCCAGCAGCTTAGACCGGGACAGGGACTACGAGCAGTACTTC	CASSLDRDRDYEQYF
NA	TRBJ2-3	TRBV7-8	TGTGCCAGCAGCCGCTCGAGCACAGATACGCAGTATTTT	CASSRSSTDTQYF